This passage covers 18 T cell receptor beta chains from one sample sequenced in a study of cytomegalovirus exposure and HLA in healthy donors. The PCR made use of 60 Vbeta and 13 Jbeta primers. The table came from immunoSEQ multiplex PCR; TCRdb's copy has only in-frame clones and leaves some out. The table lists some 190,000 clones, 77% of them singletons. Sequenced input: PBMCs. These receptors all come from a man aged 18 to 29 in good health and CMV-seronegative.

V usage is TRBV4-3 and J usage is TRBJ2-2, with 8 bases aligning to TRBD1. V dropped 4 bases and J dropped 5; count of bases not matched to a gene: 9. The CDR3 runs to 16 residues. CDR1 and CDR2 (germline): LGHNA, YSLEER. CDR3: CASSPLAQGGTGELFF. CDR3 in DNA: TGCGCCAGCAGCCCTCTGGCACAGGGGGGAACCGGGGAGCTGTTTTTT.

The chain couples TRBV7-2 to TRBJ1-5; 8 bases are shared with TRBD1. Germline V gives CDR1 SGHTA, CDR2 FQGNSA. This CDR3 comprises 16 residues. V was clipped by 6 bases and J by 2 bases; unmatched bases: 9. The CDR3 region is CASSLTSDRGNQPQHF. DNA of the CDR3: TGTGCCAGCAGTCTCACCTCGGACAGGGGCAATCAGCCCCAGCATTTT.

The V call is TRBV5-1, the J call TRBJ1-6; the D is unclear. There are 15 residues in the CDR3. The V gene's germline CDR1 is SGHRS and CDR2 YFSETQ. V lost 1 base, J lost 9 bases, and 14 bases lay in between. CDR3 in DNA: TGCGCCAGCAGCTTGATCCGCGAAGCTTCTTCACCCCTCCACTTT. As protein: CASSLIREASSPLHF.

The rearrangement joins TRBV27 to TRBJ2-7; D may be TRBD2 (6 bases). The germline gives CDR1 MNHEY, CDR2 SMNVEV (reference sequence). The CDR3 loop spans 12 amino acids. With 5 bases removed from V and 8 bases from J, the gap between germline ends came to 13 bases. Written as DNA, the CDR3 is TGTGCCAGCAGTCTCCCGGGGGTCAAGCAGTACTTC. Translation: CASSLPGVKQYF.

This clone has just one count. CDR3 bases: TGTGCCAGCAGCTTAGGGTCGGGACAGTCCCTGAACACCGGGGAGCTGTTTTTT. Encoded protein: CASSLGSGQSLNTGELFF. This chain uses TRBV7-3 with TRBJ2-2; 7 bases line up with TRBD1. Germline CDR1 is SGHTA and CDR2 is FQGTGA. This CDR3 has 18 residues. V shed 2 bases and J 1 base; nucleotides not matched to a gene: 10.

As DNA, the CDR3 is TGTGCCAGCAGCCGGGGGACTAGCCAGGACTACGAGCAGTACTTC. This encodes CASSRGTSQDYEQYF. V is TRBV4-2 and J is TRBJ2-7, with TRBD2 matching over 9 bases. The V and J ends lost 4 bases and 3 bases, in that order; junction bases with no gene match: 7. Germline CDR1 LGHNA, CDR2 YNFKEQ. The CDR3 spans 15 residues.

The chain is built from TRBV4-3 and TRBJ2-1; 9 bases fit TRBD1. After removal of 6 bases from V and 5 bases from J, the junction contained 8 bases not matched to a gene. CDR1 is LGHNA and CDR2 is YSLEER in the germline V gene. This CDR3 comprises 15 residues. The CDR3 loop reads CASRRGTGSNNEQFF. CDR3 coding DNA: TGCGCCAGCAGACGCGGGACAGGGTCTAACAATGAGCAGTTCTTC.

V is TRBV7-9 and J is TRBJ1-1; D ambiguous. Germline CDR1 is SEHNR and CDR2 is FQNEAQ (reference sequence). The CDR3 runs to 13 residues. Trimming shortened V by 2 bases and J by 4 bases, and 8 bases separated the two germline ends. DNA for the CDR3: TGTGCCAGCAGCTTATTGGAGGGCACTGAAGCTTTCTTT. As protein: CASSLLEGTEAFF.

The table lists this clone with a count of one. The gene calls are TRBV27 and TRBJ2-2, with D possibly matching TRBD2 (5 bases). Trimming cost V 6 bases and J 6 bases, with 8 bases left between them. CDR1 and CDR2 (germline): MNHEY, SMNVEV (reference sequence). The CDR3 has 12 amino acids. The DNA of the CDR3 is TGTGCCAGCAGGGGGAGACCCGGGGAGCTGTTTTTT. Its protein product is CASRGRPGELFF.

The genes are TRBV9 and TRBJ2-7, with D tentatively TRBD2 (5 bases). This CDR3 has 14 amino acids. Germline lookup yields CDR1 SGDLS and CDR2 YYNGEE. With 0 bases removed from V and 4 bases from J, the gap between germline ends came to 11 bases. DNA for the CDR3: TGTGCCAGCAGCGTAGGAGGGCAGGAATACGAGCAGTACTTC. Translated, it gives CASSVGGQEYEQYF.

This clone showed up just a few times. The chain is built from TRBV6-6 and TRBJ1-2, with TRBD1 matching 9 bases. Germline V gene data show CDR1 as MNHNY and CDR2 as SVGAGI (reference sequence). CDR3 length equals 14 residues. The J segment lost 4 bases and the V segment lost 7 bases, leaving 7 bases of the junction unmatched. CDR3: CASKGQGYTYGYTF. The CDR3 nucleotides are TGTGCCAGCAAGGGACAGGGATACACCTATGGCTACACCTTC.

This clone has more than one count but fewer than ten. The chain is built from TRBV4-2 and TRBJ2-7; 10 nucleotides agree with TRBD2. The CDR3 covers 16 residues. Germline CDR1 reads LGHNA; CDR2 reads YNFKEQ. V dropped 3 bases and J dropped 2; count of bases not matched to a gene: 7. The CDR3, as DNA: TGTGCCAGCAGCCAGGACGTAGCGGGGGGACCCTACGAGCAGTACTTC. This translates into CASSQDVAGGPYEQYF.

This clone occurred once. The chain uses TRBV7-2 and TRBJ2-1, with 8 bases identical to TRBD2. This CDR3 is built from 14 residues. From germline, CDR1 is SGHTA and CDR2 FQGNSA. The V and J ends lost 3 bases and 6 bases, in that order; junction bases with no gene match: 4. CDR3 protein: CASSFVRGGNEQFF. CDR3 DNA sequence: TGTGCCAGCAGCTTCGTCCGGGGGGGCAATGAGCAGTTCTTC.

The rearrangement uses TRBV30 and TRBJ1-2, with D unclear. The CDR3 contains 13 residues. Germline CDR1 is GTSNPN and CDR2 is SVGIG (reference sequence). V lost 3 bases and J lost 2, with 10 bases in between. This chain's CDR3 is CAWRTPSNYGYTF. CDR3 in DNA: TGTGCCTGGAGGACACCCAGCAACTATGGCTACACCTTC.

V usage is TRBV2 and J usage is TRBJ1-6; no definite D call. The germline gives CDR1 SNHLY, CDR2 FYNNEI. V was cut by 2 bases and J by 5 bases, with 7 bases left in between. This CDR3 contains 14 residues. CDR3 residues: CASSEYRDNSPLHF. The CDR3 bases are TGTGCCAGCAGTGAATACCGCGATAATTCACCCCTCCACTTT.

The chain recombines TRBV4-3 with TRBJ2-7; TRBD2 is a possible D gene (6 bases). Germline lookup yields CDR1 LGHNA and CDR2 YSLEER. Between the trimmed V and J ends, which lost 4 bases and 6 bases, there was a span of 13 bases. There are 13 residues in the CDR3. The CDR3 spells CASSLGRLGEQYF. In DNA form, the CDR3 reads TGCGCCAGCAGCCTAGGGAGGCTCGGCGAGCAGTACTTC.

This clone showed up just a few times. The DNA for the CDR3 is TGCAGCGAGAGAGGCCCTCCCGCTTGTTTCGGGAAAAGGGGGAAAAACACCGGGGAGCTGTTTTTT. It yields the protein CSERGPPACFGKRGKNTGELFF. This rearrangement joins TRBV29-1 to TRBJ2-2, with a weak D call TRBD1 (6 bases). The CDR3 has 22 residues. V was clipped by 7 bases and J by 2 bases, with 38 bases between them. Germline CDR1 reads SQVTM; CDR2 reads ANQGSEA.

V usage is TRBV28 and J usage is TRBJ2-1; D is unclear. CDR3 length: 13 amino acids. The germline V gene encodes CDR1 MDHEN and CDR2 SYDVKM. V lost 5 bases and J 2 bases, leaving 7 bases between the germline ends. CDR3: CASSPPAYNEQFF. The CDR3 bases are TGTGCCAGCAGTCCCCCCGCCTACAATGAGCAGTTCTTC. The full variable domain, completed using reference TRBV28 and TRBJ2-1, is DVKVTQSSRYLVKRTGEKVFLECVQDMDHENMFWYRQDPGLGLRLIYFSYDVKMKEKGDIPEGYSVSREKKERFSLILESASTNQTSMYLCASSPPAYNEQFFGPGTRLTVL.